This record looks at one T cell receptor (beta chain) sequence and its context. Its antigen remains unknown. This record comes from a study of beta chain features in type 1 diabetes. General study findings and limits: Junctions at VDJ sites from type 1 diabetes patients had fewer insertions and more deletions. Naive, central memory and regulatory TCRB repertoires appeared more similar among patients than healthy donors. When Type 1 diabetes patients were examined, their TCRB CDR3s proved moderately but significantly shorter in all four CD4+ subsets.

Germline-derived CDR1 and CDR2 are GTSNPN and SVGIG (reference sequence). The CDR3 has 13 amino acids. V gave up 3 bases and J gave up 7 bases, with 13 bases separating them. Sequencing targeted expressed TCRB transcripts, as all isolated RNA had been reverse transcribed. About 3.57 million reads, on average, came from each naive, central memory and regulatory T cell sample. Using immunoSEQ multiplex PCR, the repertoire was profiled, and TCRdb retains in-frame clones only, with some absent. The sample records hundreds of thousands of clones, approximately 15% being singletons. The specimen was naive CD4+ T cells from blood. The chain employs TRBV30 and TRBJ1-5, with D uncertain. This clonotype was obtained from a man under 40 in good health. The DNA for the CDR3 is TGTGCCTGGAGCGTTAACTCGGGACAGCCCCAGCATTTT. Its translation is CAWSVNSGQPQHF. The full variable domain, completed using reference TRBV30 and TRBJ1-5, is SQTIHQWPATLVQPVGSPLSLECTVEGTSNPNLYWYRQAAGRGLQLLFYSVGIGQISSEVPQNLSASRPQDRQFILSSKKLLLSDSGFYLCAWSVNSGQPQHFGDGTRLSIL.